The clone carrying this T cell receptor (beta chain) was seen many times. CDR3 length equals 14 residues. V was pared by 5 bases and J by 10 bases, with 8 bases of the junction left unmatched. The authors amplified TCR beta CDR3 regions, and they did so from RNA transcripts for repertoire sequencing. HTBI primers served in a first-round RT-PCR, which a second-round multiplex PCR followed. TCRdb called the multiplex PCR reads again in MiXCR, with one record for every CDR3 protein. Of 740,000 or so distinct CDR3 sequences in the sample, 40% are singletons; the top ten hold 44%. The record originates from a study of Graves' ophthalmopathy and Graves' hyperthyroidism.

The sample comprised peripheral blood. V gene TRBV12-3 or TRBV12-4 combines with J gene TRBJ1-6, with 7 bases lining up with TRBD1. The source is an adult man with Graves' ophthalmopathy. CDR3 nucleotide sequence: TGTGCCAGCAGTCCGCACAGGGGCAGGTCACCCCTCCACTTT. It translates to CASSPHRGRSPLHF.